The 13 T cell receptor beta chains in this list originate from one sample, sequenced in a study of shared clonotypes between healthy human individuals. The method was immunoSEQ multiplex PCR; TCRdb's version includes in-frame clones alone and lacks a portion of them. The sample lists a few hundred thousand clones, roughly 96% occurring once. Input material: memory CD8+ T cells sorted from blood. Subset meaning: CD45RO+ cells pooled with CCR7-negative TemRA cells. The source of these receptors is a man under 40 in good health.

This clone was seen only once. This sequence joins TRBV7-9 and TRBJ1-3, with unresolved D. This CDR3 is built from 14 residues. Between the trimmed V and J ends, which lost 1 base and 0 bases, there was a span of 4 bases. Germline V CDR1 and CDR2: SEHNR, FQNEAQ (reference sequence). The CDR3 loop reads CASSLVDSGNTIYF. CDR3 coding DNA: TGTGCCAGCAGCTTAGTAGACTCTGGAAACACCATATATTTT.

The chain employs TRBV10-3 and TRBJ2-1; 7 nucleotides match TRBD1. Germline CDR1 is ENHRY and CDR2 is SYGVKD. This CDR3 is built from 14 residues. The V and J ends lost 6 bases and 5 bases, in that order; junction bases with no gene match: 7. CDR3 bases: TGTGCCATCAGACCTCCTACAGGGGACAATGAGCAGTTCTTC. It translates to CAIRPPTGDNEQFF.

This clone has a single count. The gene calls are TRBV28 and TRBJ2-7; maybe TRBD1 (5 bases). V shed 2 bases and J shed 0 bases, with 14 bases lying between them. Germline V gives CDR1 MDHEN, CDR2 SYDVKM. The CDR3 totals 16 residues. As DNA, the CDR3 is TGTGCCAGCAGTTTAAACACCAGGGTGGTCTCCTACGAGCAGTACTTC. Its translation is CASSLNTRVVSYEQYF.

To note about this clone: Other DNA sequences from this sample encode an identical CDR3 as well. The gene calls are TRBV20-1 and TRBJ2-5, with no clear D. Germline loops: CDR1 DFQATT, CDR2 SNEGSKA (reference sequence). There are 11 residues in the CDR3. Deletions cut 1 base from V and 4 bases from J, with 4 bases between. DNA for the CDR3: TGCAGTGCTAGAGTCGGAGAGACCCAGTACTTC. Translating it yields CSARVGETQYF.

This chain connects TRBV5-4 to TRBJ1-2, with TRBD1 matching over 7 bases. The CDR3 consists of 15 residues. Unmatched junction bases numbered 12, after V lost 5 bases and J lost 5 bases. Germline V gives CDR1 SGHNT, CDR2 YYREEE (reference sequence). This CDR3 reads CASSLKMTGIYGYTF. The CDR3 DNA is TGTGCCAGCAGTTTAAAGATGACAGGGATTTATGGCTACACCTTC.

The V and J genes are TRBV6-1 and TRBJ1-1; D remains unclear. Trimming stripped 5 bases from V and 1 base from J, with 5 bases between. The CDR3 has 12 residues. CDR1 is MNHNS, CDR2 SASEGT, per germline. The CDR3 loop reads CASSIGNTEAFF. In DNA, the CDR3 is TGTGCCAGCAGTATCGGGAACACTGAAGCTTTCTTT.

The chain carries TRBV5-1 and TRBJ2-3; a possible D gene is TRBD1 (5 bases). The germline V gene has CDR1 SGHRS and CDR2 YFSETQ. The V and J ends lost 7 bases and 1 base respectively, with 13 bases between them. The CDR3 has 14 residues. The CDR3 reads CASSLPQGTDTQYF. The CDR3 region has the DNA TGCGCCAGCTCCCTCCCACAGGGCACAGATACGCAGTATTTT.

The J gene is TRBJ2-2, the V gene TRBV2, with 8 bases lining up with TRBD2. The CDR3 spans 15 residues. Per germline, CDR1 SNHLY and CDR2 FYNNEI. V trimming: 10 bases; J trimming: 0 bases; junction bases outside the gene matches: 7. The CDR3 nucleotides are TGTGCCACTACAAGACTAGCGTCGAACACCGGGGAGCTGTTTTTT. Encoded protein: CATTRLASNTGELFF.

Concerning this clone: This sample includes further DNA sequences coding for the same CDR3. The rearrangement joins TRBV19 to TRBJ1-1; maybe TRBD1 (6 bases). The length of the CDR3 is 13 residues. Germline CDR1 is LNHDA and CDR2 is SQIVND (reference sequence). V gave up 6 bases and J gave up 1 base, with 9 bases separating them. The CDR3 loop is CASSSTGNTEAFF. The DNA for the CDR3 is TGTGCCAGTAGCTCGACAGGGAACACTGAAGCTTTCTTT. The entire variable domain, with the rest obtained from reference TRBV19 and TRBJ1-1, is as follows: DGGITQSPKYLFRKEGQNVTLSCEQNLNHDAMYWYRQDPGQGLRLIYYSQIVNDFQKGDIAEGYSVSREKKESFPLTVTSAQKNPTAFYLCASSSTGNTEAFFGQGTRLTVV.

The V call is TRBV7-9, the J call TRBJ2-5; the D call may be TRBD1 or TRBD2 (6 bases each). The V end was cut by 3 bases, the J end by 5 bases, with 16 bases between. This CDR3 spans 15 amino acids. Per germline, CDR1 SEHNR and CDR2 FQNEAQ (reference sequence). The CDR3 DNA reads TGTGCCAGCAGCTTCGGCCCGGGGGCGACGGAGACCCAGTACTTC. Its protein is CASSFGPGATETQYF. The full variable domain, in which reference TRBV7-9 and TRBJ2-5 provide the parts outside the CDR3, is DTGVSQNPRHKITKRGQNVTFRCDPISEHNRLYWYRQTLGQGPEFLTYFQNEAQLEKSRLLSDRFSAERPKGSFSTLEIQRTEQGDSAMYLCASSFGPGATETQYFGPGTRLLVL.

The chain links TRBV5-4 to TRBJ2-7; D gene ambiguous. The V end lost 0 bases, the J end lost 1 base, and 5 bases lay between the germline ends. CDR1 and CDR2 from the germline V gene are SGHNT and YYREEE (reference sequence). The CDR3 has 13 amino acids. CDR3 loop: CASSLGFSYEQYF. CDR3 DNA sequence: TGTGCCAGCAGCTTGGGCTTTTCCTACGAGCAGTACTTC.

In the case of this clone: The same CDR3 also results from other DNA sequences found in this sample. The V and J genes are TRBV28 and TRBJ1-1; no clear D. The germline gives CDR1 MDHEN, CDR2 SYDVKM. The CDR3 contains 13 residues. Trimming pared 2 bases from V and 1 base from J, leaving 5 bases between. In nucleotides, the CDR3 is TGTGCCAGCAGTTTAGTACAGAACACTGAAGCTTTCTTT. Its translation: CASSLVQNTEAFF. Complete variable domain (other parts from reference TRBV28 and TRBJ1-1): DVKVTQSSRYLVKRTGEKVFLECVQDMDHENMFWYRQDPGLGLRLIYFSYDVKMKEKGDIPEGYSVSREKKERFSLILESASTNQTSMYLCASSLVQNTEAFFGQGTRLTVV.

The chain uses TRBV29-1 and TRBJ2-7; D call uncertain. The germline CDR1 and CDR2 sequences are SQVTM and ANQGSEA. Trimming shortened V by 5 bases and J by 0 bases, and 8 bases separated the two germline ends. CDR3 length: 12 amino acids. DNA for the CDR3: TGCAGCGTTCTGGCTCCCTCCTACGAGCAGTACTTC. Its translation is CSVLAPSYEQYF.